The rows below give T cell receptor beta chains drawn from one sample of a study of response to subunit inactivated influenza vaccine. MiXCR, run by TCRdb on the RT-PCR reads, gives a single entry per CDR3 protein. The top ten hold approximately 13% of the sample, which has more than 450,000 distinct CDR3 sequences, 6% to 9% seen once. The sequences come from PBMCs from blood, collected less than 30 months after vaccination. These receptors came from a man between 50 and 75 years old who received an inactivated influenza vaccine. CDR3s include the opening cysteine and the closing phenylalanine or tryptophan. A D gene is named only where the DNA matches it firmly. Expanded clones get a size class; other rows say once, few or many, or leave the size out.

D: .
J: TRBJ2-1
V: TRBV5-4
size: .
CDR3: CASSFERTYNEQFF
DNA: TGTGCCAGCAGCTTCGAGCGAACCTACAATGAGCAGTTCTTC

D: .
J: TRBJ1-2
V: TRBV5-1
size: few
CDR3: CASSLEADGYGYTF
DNA: TGCGCCAGCAGCTTGGAGGCTGACGGCTATGGCTACACCTTC

D: TRBD2
J: TRBJ2-1
V: TRBV11-2
size: .
CDR3: CASSLGSGRAYEQFF
DNA: TGTGCCAGCAGCTTAGGAAGCGGGAGGGCTTATGAGCAGTTCTTC

D: .
J: TRBJ1-6
V: TRBV12-3/TRBV12-4
size: many
CDR3: CASSSQDSSPLHF
DNA: TGTGCCAGCAGTTCTCAAGATTCCTCACCCCTCCACTTT

D: TRBD1
J: TRBJ1-2
V: TRBV7-2
size: few
CDR3: CASSGEIAGGIYGYTF
DNA: TGTGCCAGCAGCGGAGAAATCGCAGGGGGTATCTATGGCTACACCTTC

D: .
J: TRBJ2-3
V: TRBV20-1
size: many
CDR3: CSATRGYTTGTDTQYF
DNA: TGCAGCGCGACCCGGGGCTATACGACTGGCACAGATACGCAGTATTTT

D: TRBD2
J: TRBJ2-1
V: TRBV12-3/TRBV12-4
size: many
CDR3: CASSYPSAGAGYNEQFF
DNA: TGTGCCAGCAGTTACCCCTCAGCGGGGGCGGGGTACAATGAGCAGTTCTTC

D: TRBD2
J: TRBJ2-1
V: TRBV12-3/TRBV12-4
size: .
CDR3: CASSLELAVNEQFF
DNA: TGTGCCAGCAGTTTAGAACTAGCGGTAAATGAGCAGTTCTTC

D: .
J: TRBJ1-1
V: TRBV19
size: .
CDR3: CASSIDLTATEAFF
DNA: TGTGCCAGTAGTATAGATCTGACCGCGACTGAAGCTTTCTTT

D: .
J: TRBJ2-1
V: TRBV5-1
size: .
CDR3: CASSLGLGGDEQFF
DNA: TGCGCCAGCAGCTTGGGGCTAGGGGGGGATGAGCAGTTCTTC

D: .
J: TRBJ1-6
V: TRBV10-3
size: many
CDR3: CAISDLQGGSPLHF
DNA: TGTGCCATCAGTGACCTGCAGGGAGGATCACCCCTCCACTTT

D: .
J: TRBJ1-5
V: TRBV5-5
size: .
CDR3: CASSYGTPYSNQPQHF
DNA: TGTGCCAGCAGCTACGGGACACCCTATAGCAATCAGCCCCAGCATTTT

D: TRBD2
J: TRBJ2-3
V: TRBV7-8
size: few
CDR3: CASSLVSGGKTDTQYF
DNA: TGTGCCAGCAGCTTAGTTTCGGGGGGTAAAACAGATACGCAGTATTTT

D: .
J: TRBJ1-2
V: TRBV20-1
size: .
CDR3: CSARTRDRSGYTF
DNA: TGCAGTGCTAGGACTCGCGACAGGTCTGGCTACACCTTC

D: .
J: TRBJ2-1
V: TRBV7-2
size: many
CDR3: CASSLGRREQFF
DNA: TGTGCCAGCAGCTTGGGACGGCGAGAGCAGTTCTTC

D: .
J: TRBJ2-7
V: TRBV13
size: few
CDR3: CASSWRLFNEQYF
DNA: TGTGCCAGCAGCTGGCGACTTTTTAACGAGCAGTACTTC

D: TRBD1
J: TRBJ2-5
V: TRBV7-2
size: .
CDR3: CASSLARDRELGHDGETQYF
DNA: TGTGCCAGCAGCTTAGCTCGTGACAGGGAGTTAGGTCACGACGGGGAGACCCAGTACTTC

D: TRBD2
J: TRBJ2-7
V: TRBV20-1
size: many
CDR3: CSAQSGRGEQYF
DNA: TGCAGTGCTCAAAGCGGGAGAGGCGAGCAGTACTTC

D: .
J: TRBJ2-3
V: TRBV5-1
size: .
CDR3: CASSAGQPDTQYF
DNA: TGCGCCAGCAGCGCCGGCCAGCCAGATACGCAGTATTTT

D: .
J: TRBJ2-5
V: TRBV15
size: few
CDR3: CATGLRTNQETQYF
DNA: TGTGCCACCGGTCTTAGGACTAACCAAGAGACCCAGTACTTC

D: .
J: TRBJ2-7
V: TRBV28
size: .
CDR3: CATDGSSYEQYF
DNA: TGTGCCACCGACGGGAGCTCCTACGAGCAGTACTTC

D: .
J: TRBJ1-2
V: TRBV7-9
size: .
CDR3: CASSLTATGYTF
DNA: TGTGCCAGCAGCTTGACAGCAACTGGCTACACCTTC

D: .
J: TRBJ2-3
V: TRBV27
size: few
CDR3: CASRTRDTDTQYF
DNA: TGTGCCAGCCGGACCCGCGACACAGATACGCAGTATTTT

D: .
J: TRBJ1-1
V: TRBV29-1
size: .
CDR3: CSVSLGAGNTEAFF
DNA: TGCAGCGTGAGTTTGGGGGCCGGGAACACTGAAGCTTTCTTT

D: .
J: TRBJ2-2
V: TRBV5-1
size: many
CDR3: CASSFPGGELFF
DNA: TGCGCCAGCAGCTTCCCGGGCGGGGAGCTGTTTTTT